The 24 T cell receptor beta chains given below trace back to one sample, sequenced in a study of blood T cells in healthy people across ages. The use of a sample-barcoded 5' primer and a J-beta primer mix characterized a second PCR of roughly 7 to 12 cycles. TCRdb reanalysed the 5' RACE reads using MiXCR and keeps one entry per CDR3 protein. The sample holds about 1.6 million distinct CDR3 sequences, 30% to 35% seen once. The sequencing sample was made of blood. The receptors come from a woman aged 30 to 39 in good health.

This sequence joins TRBV29-1 and TRBJ1-1; TRBD1 agrees at 7 bases. J gave up 6 bases and V 6 bases, and 7 bases lay outside the gene matches. CDR1 and CDR2 from the germline V gene are SQVTM and ANQGSEA. The CDR3 is 12 amino acids. This CDR3 reads CSVNRGKAEAFF. The CDR3 region has the DNA TGCAGCGTGAACAGGGGCAAGGCTGAAGCTTTCTTT.

The sample holds a few counts of this clonotype. The J gene is TRBJ2-5, the V gene TRBV5-1, with D possibly TRBD2 on 6 matching bases. Trimming pared 0 bases from V and 1 base from J, leaving 10 bases between. The V gene's germline CDR1 is SGHRS and CDR2 YFSETQ. CDR3 length: 15 residues. This CDR3 reads CASSLGDGSQETQYF. The DNA for the CDR3 is TGCGCCAGCAGCTTGGGGGACGGGAGCCAAGAGACCCAGTACTTC. The variable domain in full, with the rest retrieved from reference TRBV5-1 and TRBJ2-5, is KAGVTQTPRYLIKTRGQQVTLSCSPISGHRSVSWYQQTPGQGLQFLFEYFSETQRNKGNFPGRFSGRQFSNSRSEMNVSTLELGDSALYLCASSLGDGSQETQYFGPGTRLLVL.

The chain joins TRBV20-1 to TRBJ1-2; unclear D gene. Germline CDR1 and CDR2: DFQATT and SNEGSKA (reference sequence). Trimming took 6 bases from V and 3 from J, leaving 17 bases between them. The CDR3 is 14 residues long. In nucleotides, the CDR3 is TGCAGTGCGCAAGGAGGCGTATTGTACTATGGCTACACCTTC. Amino acid sequence: CSAQGGVLYYGYTF.

The CDR3 spells CASKPLSGANVLTF. CDR3 nucleotide sequence: TGTGCCAGTAAGCCGCTCTCTGGGGCCAACGTCCTGACTTTC. The gene calls are TRBV19 and TRBJ2-6; D unclear. The CDR3 extends over 14 amino acids. V was cut by 7 bases and J by 0 bases, with 7 bases left in between. Germline V lookup: CDR1 LNHDA, CDR2 SQIVND (reference sequence).

The V gene is TRBV5-1, the J gene TRBJ1-1, with unresolved D. V was shortened by 7 bases and J by 1 base, with 11 bases between the two germline ends. The germline V gene encodes CDR1 SGHRS and CDR2 YFSETQ. The CDR3 spans 13 residues. The CDR3 is CASRQRWNTEAFF. The CDR3 DNA sequence: TGCGCCAGCCGGCAGAGATGGAACACTGAAGCTTTCTTT.

The chain is built from TRBV20-1 and TRBJ2-3; 11 bases line up with TRBD1. The CDR3 runs 14 residues. With V trimmed by 5 bases and J by 3 bases, 4 bases remained unmatched. Germline assignment: CDR1 DFQATT and CDR2 SNEGSKA (reference sequence). The CDR3 sequence is CSARDRGKTDTQYF. CDR3 nucleotides: TGCAGTGCTCGGGACAGGGGGAAAACAGATACGCAGTATTTT.

The chain uses TRBV2 and TRBJ2-6, with TRBD1 matching over 7 bases. The trim removed 7 bases at V and 2 bases at J, leaving 8 bases unmatched. Germline V gene lookup returns CDR1 SNHLY and CDR2 FYNNEI. This CDR3 has 16 amino acids. CDR3: CASTRLRGTGANVLTF. The CDR3 coding sequence is TGTGCCAGCACCCGACTCAGGGGGACTGGGGCCAACGTCCTGACTTTC.

This clonotype occurred many times. The gene calls are TRBV10-3 and TRBJ2-3; 9 positions match TRBD1. The CDR3 runs 14 residues. Germline assignment: CDR1 ENHRY and CDR2 SYGVKD. The junction had 1 base not matched to a gene; V was cut back by 5 bases and J by 1 base. The CDR3 DNA reads TGTGCCATCAGTAGGACAGGGGGCACAGATACGCAGTATTTT. This encodes CAISRTGGTDTQYF.

This clonotype was found a few times. The genes are TRBV6-1 and TRBJ2-5, with D perhaps being TRBD1 or TRBD2 (5 bases each). The V gene's germline CDR1 is MNHNS and CDR2 SASEGT. This CDR3 has 14 residues. With 11 bases removed from V and 0 bases from J, the gap between germline ends came to 16 bases. CDR3 protein: CAARGSGYQETQYF. DNA for the CDR3: TGTGCCGCCCGGGGCAGTGGTTACCAAGAGACCCAGTACTTC.

Concerning this clonotype: The germline gene is not matched at one end of the junction; a read error may be the cause. The rearrangement links TRBV24-1 to TRBJ2-7; perhaps TRBD1 as D (6 bases). CDR1 and CDR2 from the germline V gene are KGHDR and SFDVKD. This CDR3 is 12 amino acids long. The CDR3 loop reads CAASDFRGEQYF. The CDR3 DNA reads as TGTGCCGCCAGTGATTTCAGGGGCGAGCAGTACTTC.

The chain couples TRBV7-2 to TRBJ1-5, with D perhaps TRBD1 (6 bases). Trimming pared 5 bases from V and 5 bases from J, leaving 13 bases between. The CDR3 consists of 14 residues. Germline V CDR1 and CDR2: SGHTA, FQGNSA. This CDR3 reads CASSPDRPDQPQHF. The CDR3 region has the DNA TGTGCCAGCAGCCCCGACAGGCCAGATCAGCCCCAGCATTTT.

Turning to this clonotype: The germline gene is not matched at one end of the junction; a read error may be the cause. The rearrangement uses TRBV9 and TRBJ2-7, with a weak D call TRBD2 (6 bases). Germline V gene sequence: CDR1 SGDLS, CDR2 YYNGEE. This CDR3 comprises 16 residues. The CDR3 region has the DNA TGTGCCTGCAGCGTAGGTGTCGTCGGGGGACCCTACGAGCAGTACTTC. Amino acid sequence: CACSVGVVGGPYEQYF.

The chain uses TRBV30 and TRBJ1-2, with 8 bases identical to TRBD1. From germline, CDR1 is GTSNPN and CDR2 SVGIG (reference sequence). The length of the CDR3 is 12 residues. With 2 bases clipped from V and 8 bases from J, the junction kept 4 bases outside the gene matches. The CDR3 loop is CAWSSTGEGYTF. In DNA, the CDR3 is TGTGCCTGGAGTTCGACAGGGGAAGGCTACACCTTC.

The V gene is TRBV27, the J gene TRBJ2-7; 7 bases align to TRBD1. Per germline, CDR1 MNHEY and CDR2 SMNVEV (reference sequence). The CDR3 totals 17 residues. Germline trimming cut 3 bases from V and 0 bases from J; bases unmatched to any gene: 11. The DNA of the CDR3 is TGTGCCAGCAGTTTTCCCTGGACAGGTCCAAGCTCCTACGAGCAGTACTTC. This codes for CASSFPWTGPSSYEQYF.

There are a few counts of this clonotype. The chain has TRBV20-1 and TRBJ2-1, with D perhaps given as TRBD1 or TRBD2 (6 bases each). The V end was cut by 6 bases, the J end by 6 bases, with 12 bases between. The CDR3 loop spans 12 amino acids. Per germline, CDR1 DFQATT and CDR2 SNEGSKA (reference sequence). CDR3 amino acids: CSAGGTFNEQFF. The CDR3 DNA reads TGCAGTGCCGGAGGGACATTCAATGAGCAGTTCTTC.

The V and J genes are TRBV20-1 and TRBJ2-7; D might be TRBD1 or TRBD2, each matching 6 bases. V lost 5 bases and J lost 4, with 12 bases in between. The CDR3 length is 12 residues. Germline values: CDR1 DFQATT, CDR2 SNEGSKA (reference sequence). The CDR3 reads CSAPRGAYEQYF. In DNA, the CDR3 is TGCAGTGCTCCGAGGGGGGCGTACGAGCAGTACTTC.

This clonotype was seen once. CDR3 sequence (DNA): TGTGCCAGCAGTATGGGACAGGGGGCGTCAGCCCTCCACTTT. Translated, it gives CASSMGQGASALHF. The genes are TRBV6-5 and TRBJ1-6, with 12 bases identical to TRBD1. V trimming: 5 bases; J trimming: 14 bases; junction bases outside the gene matches: 7. The CDR3 is made up of 14 amino acids. Germline-derived CDR1 and CDR2 are MNHEY and SVGAGI.

The V gene is TRBV4-1, the J gene TRBJ1-4; 8 nucleotides align to TRBD1. Germline CDR1 and CDR2: MGHRA and YSYEKL. The CDR3 consists of 14 residues. The V and J ends lost 7 bases and 7 bases, in that order; junction bases with no gene match: 8. CDR3 amino acids: CASTAGGASEKLFF. CDR3 coding DNA: TGCGCCAGCACGGCAGGGGGCGCGAGTGAAAAACTGTTTTTT.

This clonotype was detected only a few times. The chain has TRBV20-1 and TRBJ2-1; possible D gene TRBD2, 5 bases. CDR1 DFQATT and CDR2 SNEGSKA come from the germline V gene (reference sequence). V shed 8 bases and J shed 3 bases, with 17 bases lying between them. The CDR3 is made up of 14 amino acids. CDR3 DNA: TGCAGTCCTCGGACCGGGATGATCTACAATGAGCAGTTCTTC. The encoded protein is CSPRTGMIYNEQFF.

This chain connects TRBV25-1 to TRBJ1-2; D is undetermined. The CDR3 spans 14 residues. Trimming pared 3 bases from V and 5 bases from J, leaving 13 bases between. Germline V gene data show CDR1 as MGHDK and CDR2 as SYGVNS. This CDR3 reads CASSDGPPLYGYTF. DNA for the CDR3: TGTGCCAGCAGTGATGGTCCGCCGCTTTATGGCTACACCTTC.

The chain combines TRBV30 with TRBJ2-3; 9 nucleotides line up with TRBD1. This CDR3 has 15 residues. Trimming at V came to 3 bases and at J to 6 bases, leaving 10 bases not matched to a gene. CDR1 is GTSNPN, CDR2 SVGIG, per germline (reference sequence). This chain's CDR3 is CAWSSRDREWDTQYF. The CDR3 bases are TGTGCCTGGAGCTCCCGGGACAGGGAATGGGATACGCAGTATTTT.

Note on this clonotype: Likely a read error: the CDR3 ends without its conserved phenylalanine or tryptophan. Here the CDR3 reads CSARDYHSIQETQYL. CDR3 in DNA: TGCAGTGCTAGAGATTACCACAGTATCCAAGAGACCCAGTACTTA. The chain combines TRBV20-1 with TRBJ2-5, with D hard to call. This CDR3 is built from 15 residues. V was clipped by 0 bases and J by 1 base, with 12 bases between them. Germline lookup yields CDR1 DFQATT and CDR2 SNEGSKA (reference sequence).

This clonotype has a handful of counts. The chain joins TRBV3-1 to TRBJ2-1; 9 bases fit TRBD2. In germline, CDR1 is LGHDT, CDR2 YNNKEL (reference sequence). The CDR3 runs 15 residues. With 4 bases clipped from V and 6 bases from J, the junction kept 7 bases outside the gene matches. CDR3 sequence: CASSPWLAGINEQFF. CDR3 bases: TGTGCCAGCAGCCCCTGGCTAGCGGGAATCAATGAGCAGTTCTTC.

The chain carries TRBV9 and TRBJ2-2; no firm D call. The V end was cut by 1 base, the J end by 6 bases, with 10 bases between. This CDR3 comprises 14 residues. The V gene's germline CDR1 is SGDLS and CDR2 YYNGEE. DNA for the CDR3: TGTGCCAGCAGCGTATTTGTCGACGCCGGGGAGCTGTTTTTT. This gives the protein CASSVFVDAGELFF.